This T cell receptor (beta chain) was obtained from a study of CD8 T cells in ankylosing spondylitis. This clonotype was observed many times. The antigen remains unidentified. Germline-derived CDR1 and CDR2 are MGHDK and SYGVNS. J was trimmed by 1 base and V by 1 base; bases with no gene match: 17. The length of the CDR3 is 21 residues. TCRdb re-derived calls from the 5' RACE reads in MiXCR, one entry per CDR3 protein. This sample has a few hundred thousand distinct CDR3 sequences, with less than 10% found just once. Study conclusions and caveats: Seemingly characteristic of ankylosing spondylitis blood was a TCR beta motif consisting of roughly 8 highly homologous variants.

This sequence originates from a male donor with ankylosing spondylitis. Material for sequencing was blood, either unsorted or a sorted T cell fraction (not recorded which). J is TRBJ2-3 and V is TRBV25-1, with TRBD1 matching over 10 bases. The CDR3 loop is CASSESRRGDRGPTGTDTQYF. The DNA of the CDR3 is TGTGCCAGCAGTGAATCCCGTCGGGGGGACAGGGGACCAACCGGCACAGATACGCAGTATTTT.